This T cell receptor (beta chain) was recovered during a study of shared clonotypes between healthy human individuals. This clone was observed a single time. Antigen: not known. Naive CD8 cells lacked CD45RO and underwent positive selection for CCR7, leaving out terminally differentiated effector memory CD45RA+ cells. Donors included only healthy HIV-negative adults lacking recent acute infections or vaccinations. The CDR3 runs 19 residues. Germline CDR1 is MNHEY and CDR2 is SMNVEV (reference sequence). The V segment lost 2 bases and the J segment 2 bases; nucleotides outside the gene matches: 9. Study-wide points: Four donors shared approximately 5% of their naive CD4 clonotypes.

This table comes from immunoSEQ multiplex PCR, and its TCRdb copy is limited to in-frame clones, with some not included. The repertoire consists of a few million clones, with roughly 95% occurring once and the leading ten covering about 1.7%. V gene TRBV27 combines with J gene TRBJ2-1, with 13 bases lining up with TRBD2. Sample: naive CD8+ T cells from PBMCs. The TCR sequence derives from a man between 18 and 29 years old in good health. Some clones in this sample may be carry-over from other donors' samples. CDR3 sequence (DNA): TGTGCCAGCAGTTTACGCCCACTCGGGACTAGCGGGACCTACAATGAGCAGTTCTTC. This codes for CASSLRPLGTSGTYNEQFF.